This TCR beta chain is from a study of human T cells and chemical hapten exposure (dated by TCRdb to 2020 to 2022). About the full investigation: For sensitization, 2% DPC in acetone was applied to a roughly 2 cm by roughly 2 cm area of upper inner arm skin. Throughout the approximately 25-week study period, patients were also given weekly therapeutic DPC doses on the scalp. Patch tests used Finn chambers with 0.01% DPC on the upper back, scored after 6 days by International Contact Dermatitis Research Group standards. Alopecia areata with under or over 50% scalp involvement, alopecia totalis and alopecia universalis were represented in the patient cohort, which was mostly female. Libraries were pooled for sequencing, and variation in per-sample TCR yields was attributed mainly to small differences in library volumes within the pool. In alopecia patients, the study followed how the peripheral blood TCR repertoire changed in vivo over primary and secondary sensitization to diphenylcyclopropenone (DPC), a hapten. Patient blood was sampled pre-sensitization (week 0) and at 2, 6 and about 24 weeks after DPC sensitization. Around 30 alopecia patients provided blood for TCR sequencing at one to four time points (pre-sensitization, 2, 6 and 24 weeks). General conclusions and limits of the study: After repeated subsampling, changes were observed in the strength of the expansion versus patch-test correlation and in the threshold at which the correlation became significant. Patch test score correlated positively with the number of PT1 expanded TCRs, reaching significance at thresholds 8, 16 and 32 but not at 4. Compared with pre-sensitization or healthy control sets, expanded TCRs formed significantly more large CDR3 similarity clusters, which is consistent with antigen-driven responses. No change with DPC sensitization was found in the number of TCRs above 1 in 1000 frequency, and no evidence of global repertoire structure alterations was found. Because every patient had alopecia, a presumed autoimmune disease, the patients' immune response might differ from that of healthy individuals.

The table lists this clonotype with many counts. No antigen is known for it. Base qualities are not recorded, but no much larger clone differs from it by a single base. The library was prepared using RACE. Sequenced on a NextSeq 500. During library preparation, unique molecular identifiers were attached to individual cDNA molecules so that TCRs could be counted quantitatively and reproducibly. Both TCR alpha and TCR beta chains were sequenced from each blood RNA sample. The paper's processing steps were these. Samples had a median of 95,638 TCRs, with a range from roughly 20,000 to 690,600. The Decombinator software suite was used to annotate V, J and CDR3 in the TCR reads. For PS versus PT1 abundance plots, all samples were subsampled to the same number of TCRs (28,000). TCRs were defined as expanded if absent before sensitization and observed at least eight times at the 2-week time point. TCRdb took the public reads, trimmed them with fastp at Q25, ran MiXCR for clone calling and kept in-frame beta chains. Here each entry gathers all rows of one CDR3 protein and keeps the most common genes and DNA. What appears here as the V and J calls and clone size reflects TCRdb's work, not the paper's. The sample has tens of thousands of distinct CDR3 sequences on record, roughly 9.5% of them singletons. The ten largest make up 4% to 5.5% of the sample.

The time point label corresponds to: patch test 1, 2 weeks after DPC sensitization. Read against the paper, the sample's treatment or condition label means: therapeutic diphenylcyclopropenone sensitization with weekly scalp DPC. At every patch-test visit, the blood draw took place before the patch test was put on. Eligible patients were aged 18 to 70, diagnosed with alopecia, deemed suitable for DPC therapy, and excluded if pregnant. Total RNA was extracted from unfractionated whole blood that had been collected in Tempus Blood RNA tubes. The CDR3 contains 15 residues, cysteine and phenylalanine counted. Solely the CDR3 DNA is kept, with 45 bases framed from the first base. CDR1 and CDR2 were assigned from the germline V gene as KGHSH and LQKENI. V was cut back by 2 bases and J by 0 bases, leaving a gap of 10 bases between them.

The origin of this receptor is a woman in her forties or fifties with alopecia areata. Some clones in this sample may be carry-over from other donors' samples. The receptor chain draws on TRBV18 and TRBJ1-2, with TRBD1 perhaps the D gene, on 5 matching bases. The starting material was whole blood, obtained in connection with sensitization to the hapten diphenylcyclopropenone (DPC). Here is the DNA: TGTGCCAGCTCACCAGGGGGGGAGCCTAACTATGGCTACACCTTC. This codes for CASSPGGEPNYGYTF. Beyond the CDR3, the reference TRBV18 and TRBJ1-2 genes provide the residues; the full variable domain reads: NAGVMQNPRHLVRRRGQEARLRCSPMKGHSHVYWYRQLPEEGLKFMVYLQKENIIDESGMPKERFSAEFPKEGPSILRIQQVVRGDSAAYFCASSPGGEPNYGYTFGSGTRLTVV.